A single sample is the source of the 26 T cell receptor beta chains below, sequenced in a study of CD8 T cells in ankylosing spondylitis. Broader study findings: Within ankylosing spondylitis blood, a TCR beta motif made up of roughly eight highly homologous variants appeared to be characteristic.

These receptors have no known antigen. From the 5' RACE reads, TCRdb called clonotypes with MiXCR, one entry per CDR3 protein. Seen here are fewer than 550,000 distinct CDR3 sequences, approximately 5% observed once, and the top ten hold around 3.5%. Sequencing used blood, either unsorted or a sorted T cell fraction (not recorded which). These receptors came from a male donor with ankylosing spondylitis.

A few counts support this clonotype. In nucleotides, the CDR3 is TGTGCCAGCAGTTTATCGGTGGTAGCGGGGGCGAGGGATACGCAGTATTTT. Amino acids: CASSLSVVAGARDTQYF. The chain employs TRBV27 and TRBJ2-3; 9 bases line up with TRBD2. Per germline, CDR1 MNHEY and CDR2 SMNVEV (reference sequence). This CDR3 is built from 17 residues. The trim removed 0 bases at V and 6 bases at J, leaving 10 bases unmatched.

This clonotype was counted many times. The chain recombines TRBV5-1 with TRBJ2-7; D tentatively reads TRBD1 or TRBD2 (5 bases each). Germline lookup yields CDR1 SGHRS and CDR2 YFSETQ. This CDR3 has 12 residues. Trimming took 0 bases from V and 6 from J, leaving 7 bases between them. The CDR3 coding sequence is TGCGCCAGCAGCTTGGGAGGGACCGAGCAGTACTTC. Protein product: CASSLGGTEQYF.

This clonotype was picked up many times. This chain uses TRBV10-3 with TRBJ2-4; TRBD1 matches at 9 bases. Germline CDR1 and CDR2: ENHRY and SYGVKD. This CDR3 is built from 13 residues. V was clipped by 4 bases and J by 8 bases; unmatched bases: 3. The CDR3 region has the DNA TGTGCCATCAGTGGGAGGACAGGGGACATTCAGTACTTC. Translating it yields CAISGRTGDIQYF.

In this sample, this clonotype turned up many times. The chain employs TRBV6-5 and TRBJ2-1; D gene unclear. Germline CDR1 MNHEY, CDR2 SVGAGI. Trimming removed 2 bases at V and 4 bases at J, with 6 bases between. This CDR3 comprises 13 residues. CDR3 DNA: TGTGCCAGCAGTTACGGTCCTTACAATGAGCAGTTCTTC. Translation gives CASSYGPYNEQFF.

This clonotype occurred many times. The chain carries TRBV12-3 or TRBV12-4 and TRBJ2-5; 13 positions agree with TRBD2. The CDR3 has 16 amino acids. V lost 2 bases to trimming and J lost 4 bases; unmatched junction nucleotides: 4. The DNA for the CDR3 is TGTGCCAGCAGTTTAACTAGCGGGGGGGTCGGAGAGACCCAGTACTTC. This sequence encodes CASSLTSGGVGETQYF.

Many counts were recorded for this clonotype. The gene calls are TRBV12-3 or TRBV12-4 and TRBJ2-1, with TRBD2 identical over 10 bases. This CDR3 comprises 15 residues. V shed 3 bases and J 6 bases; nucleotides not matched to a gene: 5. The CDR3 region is CASSFRTSGGNEQFF. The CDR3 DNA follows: TGTGCCAGCAGTTTCCGGACTAGCGGAGGCAATGAGCAGTTCTTC.

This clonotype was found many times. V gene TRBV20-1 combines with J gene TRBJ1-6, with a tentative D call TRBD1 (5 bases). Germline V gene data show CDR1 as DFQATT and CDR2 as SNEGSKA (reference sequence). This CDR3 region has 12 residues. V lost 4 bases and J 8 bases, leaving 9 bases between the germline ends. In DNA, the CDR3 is TGCAGTGCTAACAGGATGGATTCACCCCTCCACTTT. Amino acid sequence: CSANRMDSPLHF.

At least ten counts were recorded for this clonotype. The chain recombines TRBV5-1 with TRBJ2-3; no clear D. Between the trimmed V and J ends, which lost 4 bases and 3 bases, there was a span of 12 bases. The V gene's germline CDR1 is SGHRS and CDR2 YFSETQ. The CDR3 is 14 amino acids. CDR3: CASSVVDGTDTQYF. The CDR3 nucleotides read TGCGCCAGCAGCGTCGTAGATGGGACAGATACGCAGTATTTT. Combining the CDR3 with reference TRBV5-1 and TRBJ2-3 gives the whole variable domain KAGVTQTPRYLIKTRGQQVTLSCSPISGHRSVSWYQQTPGQGLQFLFEYFSETQRNKGNFPGRFSGRQFSNSRSEMNVSTLELGDSALYLCASSVVDGTDTQYFGPGTRLTVL.

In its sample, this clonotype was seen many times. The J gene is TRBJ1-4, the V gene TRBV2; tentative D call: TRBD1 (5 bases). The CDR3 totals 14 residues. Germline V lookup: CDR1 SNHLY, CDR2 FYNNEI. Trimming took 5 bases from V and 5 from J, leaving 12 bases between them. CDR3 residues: CASSRLEGNEKLFF. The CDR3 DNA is TGTGCCAGCAGTCGACTGGAGGGGAATGAAAAACTGTTTTTT.

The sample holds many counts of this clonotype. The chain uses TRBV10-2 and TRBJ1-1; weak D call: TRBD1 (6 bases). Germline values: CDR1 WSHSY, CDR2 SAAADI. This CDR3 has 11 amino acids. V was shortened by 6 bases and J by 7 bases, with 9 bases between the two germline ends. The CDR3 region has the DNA TGCGCCAGCAGCGGACAGAGTGAAGCTTTCTTT. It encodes CASSGQSEAFF.

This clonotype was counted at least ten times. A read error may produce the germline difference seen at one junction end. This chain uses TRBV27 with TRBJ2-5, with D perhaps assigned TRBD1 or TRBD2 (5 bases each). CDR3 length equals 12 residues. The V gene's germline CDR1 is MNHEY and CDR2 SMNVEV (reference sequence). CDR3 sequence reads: CASSLSGRSWSF. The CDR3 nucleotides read TGTGCCAGCAGTTTATCGGGACGGAGTTGGTCCTTC.

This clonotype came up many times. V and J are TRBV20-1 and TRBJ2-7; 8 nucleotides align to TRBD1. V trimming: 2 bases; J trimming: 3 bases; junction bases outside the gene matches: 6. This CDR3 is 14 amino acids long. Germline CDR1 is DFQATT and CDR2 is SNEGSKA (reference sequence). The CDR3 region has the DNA TGCAGTGCTAGATTCCCCGGACAGGGCTACGAGCAGTACTTC. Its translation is CSARFPGQGYEQYF.

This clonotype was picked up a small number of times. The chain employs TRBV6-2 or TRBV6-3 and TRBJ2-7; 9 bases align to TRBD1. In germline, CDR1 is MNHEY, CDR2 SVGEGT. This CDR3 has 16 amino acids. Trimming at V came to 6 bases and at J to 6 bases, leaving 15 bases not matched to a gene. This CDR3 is CASRILGTGRRGEQYF. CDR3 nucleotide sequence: TGTGCCAGCAGGATCCTCGGGACAGGGAGAAGGGGCGAGCAGTACTTC.

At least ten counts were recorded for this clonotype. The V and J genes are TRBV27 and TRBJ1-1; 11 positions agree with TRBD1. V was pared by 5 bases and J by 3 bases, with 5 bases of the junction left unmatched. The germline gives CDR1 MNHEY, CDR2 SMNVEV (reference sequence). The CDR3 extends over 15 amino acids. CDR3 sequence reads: CASSRTGGWDTEAFF. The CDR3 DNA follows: TGTGCCAGCAGTAGGACAGGGGGCTGGGACACTGAAGCTTTCTTT.

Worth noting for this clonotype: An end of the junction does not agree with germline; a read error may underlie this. CDR3 in DNA: TGTGCCAGCTCGCCGGATCCTTACTCGACTAGCGGGAGGCCTCGGTTC. The encoded protein is CASSPDPYSTSGRPRF. This rearrangement joins TRBV18 to TRBJ2-7; 13 nucleotides match TRBD2. The germline V gene encodes CDR1 KGHSH and CDR2 LQKENI. This CDR3 spans 16 amino acids.

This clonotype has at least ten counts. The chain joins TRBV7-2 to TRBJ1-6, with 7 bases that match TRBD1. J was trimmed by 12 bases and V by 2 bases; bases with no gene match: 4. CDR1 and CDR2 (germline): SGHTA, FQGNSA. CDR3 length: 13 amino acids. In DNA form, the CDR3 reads TGTGCCAGCAGCTTAAGGGGGCGAGGACCCCTCCACTTT. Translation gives CASSLRGRGPLHF.

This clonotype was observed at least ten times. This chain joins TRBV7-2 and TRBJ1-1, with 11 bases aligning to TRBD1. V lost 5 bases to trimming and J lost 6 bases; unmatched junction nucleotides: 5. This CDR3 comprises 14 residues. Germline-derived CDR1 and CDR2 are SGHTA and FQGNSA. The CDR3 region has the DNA TGTGCCAGCAGCCCGCGGACAGGGGGCCCTGAAGCTTTCTTT. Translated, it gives CASSPRTGGPEAFF.

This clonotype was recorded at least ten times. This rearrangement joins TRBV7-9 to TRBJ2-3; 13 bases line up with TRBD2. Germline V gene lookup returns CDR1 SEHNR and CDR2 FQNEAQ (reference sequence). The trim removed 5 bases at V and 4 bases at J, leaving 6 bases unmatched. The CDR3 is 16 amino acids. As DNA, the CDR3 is TGTGCCAGCAGCGAACTACTAGCGGGAGGGGCAGATACGCAGTATTTT. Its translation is CASSELLAGGADTQYF.

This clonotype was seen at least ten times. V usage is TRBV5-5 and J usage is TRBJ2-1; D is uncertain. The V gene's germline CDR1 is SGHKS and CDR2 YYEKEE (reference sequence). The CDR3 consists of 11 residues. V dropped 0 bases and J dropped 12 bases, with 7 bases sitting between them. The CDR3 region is CASSLGLVQFF. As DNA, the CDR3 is TGTGCCAGCAGCTTGGGCCTAGTGCAGTTCTTC.

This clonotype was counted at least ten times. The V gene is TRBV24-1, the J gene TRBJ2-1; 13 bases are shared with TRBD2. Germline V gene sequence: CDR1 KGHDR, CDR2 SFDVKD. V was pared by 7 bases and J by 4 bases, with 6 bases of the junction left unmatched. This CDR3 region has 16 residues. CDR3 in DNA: TGTGCCACCAGATCGGGGACTAGCGGGATGTACAATGAGCAGTTCTTC. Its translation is CATRSGTSGMYNEQFF.

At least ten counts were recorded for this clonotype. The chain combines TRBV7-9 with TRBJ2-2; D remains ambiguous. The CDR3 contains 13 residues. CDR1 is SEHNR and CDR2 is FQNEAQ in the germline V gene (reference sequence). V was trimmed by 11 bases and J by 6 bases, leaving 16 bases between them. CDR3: CAWLRASPGELFF. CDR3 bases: TGTGCCTGGCTTAGGGCCAGCCCCGGGGAGCTGTTTTTT.

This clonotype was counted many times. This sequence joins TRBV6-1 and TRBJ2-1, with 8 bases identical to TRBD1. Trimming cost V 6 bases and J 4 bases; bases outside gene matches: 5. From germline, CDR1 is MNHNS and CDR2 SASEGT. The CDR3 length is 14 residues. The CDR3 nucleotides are TGTGCCAGCAGGCCCGGGACAGGTTACAATGAGCAGTTCTTC. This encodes CASRPGTGYNEQFF.

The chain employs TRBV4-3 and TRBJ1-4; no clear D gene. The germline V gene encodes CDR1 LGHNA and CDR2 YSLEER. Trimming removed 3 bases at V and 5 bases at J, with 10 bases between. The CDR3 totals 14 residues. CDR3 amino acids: CASSHATGNEKLFF. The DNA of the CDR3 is TGCGCCAGCAGCCACGCGACGGGGAATGAAAAACTGTTTTTT.

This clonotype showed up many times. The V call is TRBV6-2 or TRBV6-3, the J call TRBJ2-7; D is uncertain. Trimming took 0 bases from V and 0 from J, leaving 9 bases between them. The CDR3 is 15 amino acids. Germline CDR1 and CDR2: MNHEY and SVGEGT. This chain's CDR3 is CASSYSGPLSYEQYF. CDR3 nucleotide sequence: TGTGCCAGCAGTTACTCTGGGCCACTCTCCTACGAGCAGTACTTC.

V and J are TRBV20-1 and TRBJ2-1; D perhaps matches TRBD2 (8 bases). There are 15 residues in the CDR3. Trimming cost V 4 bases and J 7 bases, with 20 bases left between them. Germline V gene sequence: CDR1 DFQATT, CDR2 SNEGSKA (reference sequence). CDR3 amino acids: CSATGGASGLNEQFF. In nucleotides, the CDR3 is TGCAGTGCTACAGGGGGGGCTAGCGGGTTAAATGAGCAGTTCTTC.

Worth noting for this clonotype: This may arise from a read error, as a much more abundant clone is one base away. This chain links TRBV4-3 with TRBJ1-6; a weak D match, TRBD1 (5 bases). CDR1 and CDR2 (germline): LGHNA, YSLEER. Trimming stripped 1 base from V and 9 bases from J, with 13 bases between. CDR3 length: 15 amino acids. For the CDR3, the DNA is TGCGCCAGCAGCCAAGGATTCGCGGGGGTTTCACCCCTCCACTTT. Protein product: CASSQGFAGVSPLHF.